This section outlines one T cell receptor (beta chain) sequence together with its context. This clonotype was observed many times. No antigen is known for it. Base qualities are not provided; no much larger clone lies one nucleotide away. In the paper's terms, the treatment or condition label means: allogeneic hematopoietic cell transplantation with graft depleted of TCRalphabeta T cells and CD19 B cells. TCRalphabeta/CD19-depleted allogeneic hematopoietic cell grafts were given to the transplant recipients, all of whom were children. This sample is part of a study of T-cell reconstitution after alpha-beta-depleted transplantation in children (dated by TCRdb to between 2015 and 2016). In the study overall: Using TCR repertoire profiling, the study quantitatively followed how T-cell immune reconstitution unfolded in children after TCRalphabeta/CD19-depleted allogeneic hematopoietic cell transplantation. On the study overall, not on this receptor specifically: Hyperexpanded clone frequencies declined over subsequent months; after one year, T-cell counts and TCRbeta diversity were mostly attributed to newly produced T cells. In some patients, the high TCRbeta diversity seen at day 60 was put down to recipient T cells and intrathymic progenitors that had survived conditioning. The apparently early recovery of alphabetaT-cell counts about two months after transplant reportedly depended on only several hundred rapidly expanded clones that came from non-depleted graft cells.

Relative to germline, V is missing 4 bases and J is missing 0 bases, with 5 bases of the junction outside any gene match. From its cysteine to its phenylalanine, the CDR3 spans 15 amino acids. CDR3 DNA only is kept here, 45 bases in frame from base 1. Reading the germline V gene gives CDR1 KGHSH and CDR2 LQKENI. Library preparation was by PCR. TCRdb records Illumina HiSeq 2500 as the sequencer. To normalize quantification of the TCRbeta repertoire, the TCR libraries were built with molecular barcoding that relied on unique molecular identifiers. TCRdb reran the public reads through fastp at Q25 and MiXCR, keeping productive beta chains. Here each entry gathers all rows of one CDR3 protein and keeps the most common genes and DNA. The sample has about 110,000 distinct CDR3 sequences on record, around 23% of them singletons. In total, the top ten clones hold roughly a tenth of the sample.

This clonotype was sampled from a male patient between 2 and 15 years old who had a stem cell transplant for chronic granulomatous disease, so the T cells may come from the graft donor. Specimen: PBMCs, mostly from graft donor cells, collected 180 days after TCRalphabeta/CD19-depleted stem cell transplant. The chain is assembled from TRBV18 and TRBJ2-7; 8 bases in between match TRBD1. The encoded CDR3 is CASSRQGQVSYEQYF. Here is the DNA: TGTGCCAGCTCACGTCAGGGACAGGTCTCCTACGAGCAGTACTTC.